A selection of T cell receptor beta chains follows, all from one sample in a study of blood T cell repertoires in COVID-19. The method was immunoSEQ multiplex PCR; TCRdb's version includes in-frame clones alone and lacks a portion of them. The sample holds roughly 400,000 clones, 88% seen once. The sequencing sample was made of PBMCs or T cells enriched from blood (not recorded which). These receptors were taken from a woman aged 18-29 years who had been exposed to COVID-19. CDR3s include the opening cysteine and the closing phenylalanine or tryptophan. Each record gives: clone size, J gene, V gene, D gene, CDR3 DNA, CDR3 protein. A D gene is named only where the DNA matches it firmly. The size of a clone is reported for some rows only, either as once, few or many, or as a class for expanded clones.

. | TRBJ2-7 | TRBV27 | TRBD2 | TGTGCCAGCAGTGCCCCGGGACTAGCGGGACCATTCTCCTACGAGCAGTACTTC | CASSAPGLAGPFSYEQYF
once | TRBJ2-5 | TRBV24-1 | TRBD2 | TGTGCCACCAGTGATCCCCAGCGGGGTCGGGTGTACTTC | CATSDPQRGRVYF
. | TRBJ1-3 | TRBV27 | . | TGTGCCAGCAGTCTAAGGAGCTCTGGAAACACCATATATTTT | CASSLRSSGNTIYF
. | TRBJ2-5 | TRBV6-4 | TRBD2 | TGTGCCAGTCTCCGACCCGGGGCTAGCGGGGGGGAAGAGACCCAGTACTTC | CASLRPGASGGEETQYF
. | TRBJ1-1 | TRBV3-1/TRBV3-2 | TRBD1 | TGTGCCAGCAGCCTAATCACAGGGGGCAATGGTGAAGCTTTCTTT | CASSLITGGNGEAFF
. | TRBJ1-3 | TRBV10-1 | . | TGCGCCACCCCACTATCGCACTCTGGAAACACCATATATTTT | CATPLSHSGNTIYF
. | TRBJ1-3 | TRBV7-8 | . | TGTGCCAGCAGCTTAGCAGGGGCATTAAACTCTGGAAACACCATATATTTT | CASSLAGALNSGNTIYF
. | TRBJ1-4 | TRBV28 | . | TGTGCCAGCACTATCCCGTTGGGGAGCGGAACTAATGAAAAACTGTTTTTT | CASTIPLGSGTNEKLFF
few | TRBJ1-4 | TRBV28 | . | TGTGCCAGCAGTAGCACGGGTAGGGGGGGTGAAAAACTGTTTTTT | CASSSTGRGGEKLFF
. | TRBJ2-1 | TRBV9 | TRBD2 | TGTGCCAGCAGCGTACAAGCGGGGGGCGGGGAGCAGTTCTTC | CASSVQAGGGEQFF
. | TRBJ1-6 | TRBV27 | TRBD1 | TGTGCCAGCAGTTTACTCTCCGGACAGGGTTGGAAATCACCCCTCCACTTT | CASSLLSGQGWKSPLHF
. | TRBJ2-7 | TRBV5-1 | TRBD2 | TGCGCCAGCAGCTTTGGCACTAGCGTGTACCCCCCCTACGAGCAGTACTTC | CASSFGTSVYPPYEQYF
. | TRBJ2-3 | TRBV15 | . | TGTGCCACCAGCAGCAGGGGATCGGTTCGGGATACGCAGTATTTT | CATSSRGSVRDTQYF
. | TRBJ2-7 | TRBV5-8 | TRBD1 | TGTGCCAGCAGCTTGGGGCGGACAGGCGAACTCATTGAAAAAGCCTACGAGCAGTACTTC | CASSLGRTGELIEKAYEQYF
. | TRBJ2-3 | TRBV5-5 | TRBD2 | TGTGCCAGCAGCTTGGTTGGACTAGCGGGCGATACGCAGTATTTT | CASSLVGLAGDTQYF
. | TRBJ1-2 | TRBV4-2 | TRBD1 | TGTGCCAGCAGCCAGGGACAGGGGGCCTATGGCTACACCTTC | CASSQGQGAYGYTF
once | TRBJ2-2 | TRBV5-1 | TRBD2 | TGCGCCAGCAGCTTGGCCAGCGCGGGAGGGCCCGGTACCGGGGAGCTGTTTTTT | CASSLASAGGPGTGELFF
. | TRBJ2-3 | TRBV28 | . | TGTGCCAGCATCCACAGGGTATTGACAGATACGCAGTATTTT | CASIHRVLTDTQYF
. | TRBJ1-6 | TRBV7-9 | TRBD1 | TGTGCCAGCAGCCCCCGGGGACAGTTCAATTCACCCCTCCACTTT | CASSPRGQFNSPLHF
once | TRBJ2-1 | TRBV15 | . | TGTGCCACCAGCAGAGCCCTAGCCAATGAGCAGTTCTTC | CATSRALANEQFF
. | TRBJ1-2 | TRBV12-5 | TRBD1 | TGTGCTAGTGGCGGGACAGGAGCCCTGGGCTACACCTTC | CASGGTGALGYTF
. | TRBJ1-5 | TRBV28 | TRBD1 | TGTGCCAGCAGTTTTGACAGGGGGTTTCGAAGCAATCAGCCCCAGCATTTT | CASSFDRGFRSNQPQHF
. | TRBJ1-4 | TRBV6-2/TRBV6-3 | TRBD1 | TGTGCCAGCAGTTACCCGACAGGGGGTAATGAAAAACTGTTTTTT | CASSYPTGGNEKLFF
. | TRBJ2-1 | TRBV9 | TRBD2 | TGTGCCAGCAGCGTAGGGGTAGCGGGAGGCTACAATGAGCAGTTCTTC | CASSVGVAGGYNEQFF
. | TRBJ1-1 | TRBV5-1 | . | TGCGCCAGCAGCTTGGTATCGAACACTGAAGCTTTCTTT | CASSLVSNTEAFF
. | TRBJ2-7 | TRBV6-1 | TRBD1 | TGTGCCAGCAGTGAAAGTAGGGACAGGGGAGCCTACGAGCAGTACTTC | CASSESRDRGAYEQYF
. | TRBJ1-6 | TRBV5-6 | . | TGTGCCAGCAGCTTGCCGTCGTCAGGGCCTAATTCACCCCTCCACTTT | CASSLPSSGPNSPLHF